The next 2 T cell receptor beta chains were all read from a single sample in a study of CD8 T cells in ankylosing spondylitis (TCRdb year 2017). The library was built by means of 5' RACE. The instrument was an Illumina HiSeq 2500. The raw public reads went through TCRdb reprocessing: fastp at Q25, MiXCR clone calling, in-frame beta chains kept. Each record represents a unique CDR3 protein, reported with the most common genes and DNA among its rows. The sample table records 300,000 to 400,000 distinct CDR3 sequences; roughly 11% of these occur just once. The ten top clones hold 9.1% of the sample. Sequencing was performed on blood, either unsorted or a sorted T cell fraction (not recorded which). Receptor source: a female donor with ankylosing spondylitis or in good health (not recorded which).

This chain joins TRBV11-2 and TRBJ2-3; D gene uncertain. The CDR3 is 15 residues long. Trimming took 0 bases from V and 2 from J, leaving 9 bases between them. Germline V gives CDR1 SGHAT, CDR2 FQNNGV. For the CDR3, the DNA is TGTGCCAGCAGCTTAGAGCACCAGTCCACAGATACGCAGTATTTT. It is translated as CASSLEHQSTDTQYF.

This clonotype was observed many times. An end of the junction differs from the germline gene, which may be a read error. This chain links TRBV20-1 with TRBJ1-3, with D possibly TRBD1 on 6 matching bases. CDR1 and CDR2 (germline): DFQATT, SNEGSKA (reference sequence). The CDR3 has 13 residues. CDR3 in DNA: TGCAGTGCTAGGGGGGCGGAGGGAAACGCCATATATTTT. Translation gives CSARGAEGNAIYF.